Reported below is one T cell receptor beta chain. This specimen comes from a study of blood T cell repertoires in COVID-19. The CDR3 runs to 16 residues. V shed 0 bases, J shed 2 bases, and the junction held 0 bases outside the gene matches. Germline V CDR1 and CDR2: ENHRY, SYGVKD. Here immunoSEQ multiplex PCR was the method, and the copy in TCRdb shows in-frame clones only, minus some. The sample shows about 370,000 clones, more than 70% of them seen only once. The receptor's source is a woman aged 25 to 39 with COVID-19, enrolled during active disease. The source material was peripheral blood. The chain employs TRBV10-3 and TRBJ2-1, with TRBD2 identical over 11 bases. CDR3 residues: CAISESSGGAYNEQFF. Here the CDR3 DNA reads TGTGCCATCAGTGAGTCTAGCGGGGGGGCCTACAATGAGCAGTTCTTC.